The T cell receptor beta chain described here comes from a study of identical twins. The CDR3 loop spans 15 amino acids. The ends were cut back, 3 bases at V and 2 bases at J, with 12 bases in the middle. Looked up from germline, CDR1 is SGDLS and CDR2 is YYNGEE. This clonotype was recorded a few times. TCRdb re-called the 5' RACE reads through MiXCR, storing one row per CDR3 protein. The sample holds hundreds of thousands of distinct CDR3 sequences, roughly 18% seen once. These data also formed part of another study, on T cells expressing NK-cell markers.

The chain links TRBV9 to TRBJ1-5; D perhaps matches TRBD1 (5 bases). The sample consisted of PBMCs. The receptor comes from a woman under 30 in good health. The CDR3 is CASSDGHGGNQPQHF. The CDR3 nucleotides are TGTGCCAGCAGCGACGGACACGGAGGCAATCAGCCCCAGCATTTT. Together with reference TRBV9 and TRBJ1-5, the CDR3 gives the full variable domain: DSGVTQTPKHLITATGQRVTLRCSPRSGDLSVYWYQQSLDQGLQFLIQYYNGEERAKGNILERFSAQQFPDLHSELNLSSLELGDSALYFCASSDGHGGNQPQHFGDGTRLSIL.